Listed here is a single T cell receptor beta chain. Its antigen is currently unknown. The table came from immunoSEQ multiplex PCR; TCRdb's copy has only in-frame clones and leaves some out. The sample carries approximately 3,200 clones, 84% recorded once. The data belong to a study of radiotherapy plus CTLA-4 blockade in lung cancer. Study-wide background: Among patients, around 19% showed objective responses, and 30% to 40% had disease control. Study-wide results and limits: Early blood T cell clone changes and increased post-radiation serum interferon-beta were reportedly the strongest response predictors.

The CDR3 covers 13 residues. V lost 1 base to trimming and J lost 6 bases, with 6 bases between them. Looked up from germline, CDR1 is SGHTA and CDR2 is FQGTGA. Chemo-refractory metastatic non-small-cell lung cancer patients received focal radiation with ipilimumab CTLA-4 blockade. The sample consisted of tumor tissue, taken from a patient treated with radiotherapy plus ipilimumab. The chain joins TRBV7-3 to TRBJ2-2, with TRBD1 as a possible D gene (6 bases). The receptor comes from a human donor with non-small cell lung cancer that progressed on radiotherapy plus ipilimumab. The CDR3 here is CASSLKGAGELFF. The CDR3 DNA follows: TGTGCCAGCAGCTTAAAGGGGGCCGGGGAGCTGTTTTTT.